This record looks at one T cell receptor beta chain sequence and its context. The CDR3 spans 14 residues. The germline V and J ends were trimmed by 6 bases and 5 bases, with 17 bases remaining between them. Germline CDR1 and CDR2: LNHDA and SQIVND (reference sequence). This entry comes from a study of T cell changes during pregnancy in multiple sclerosis. Generated by immunoSEQ multiplex PCR, the TCRdb table keeps only in-frame clones and is missing some. The sample has roughly 35,000 clones, 88% seen once; the top ten hold less than 1.5%. The receptor was derived from a female donor with multiple sclerosis, enrolled in a pregnancy study. The source material was CD4+ T cells from peripheral blood mononuclear cells, sampled before pregnancy. The chain couples TRBV19 to TRBJ2-7; the D gene is possibly TRBD1 (6 bases). CDR3 DNA: TGTGCCAGTAGCATCTCACAGGGTGCAAACGAGCAGTACTTC. This gives the protein CASSISQGANEQYF.